Below are 27 T cell receptor beta chains sequenced from a single sample in a study of blood T cell repertoires in COVID-19. This table comes from immunoSEQ multiplex PCR, and its TCRdb copy is limited to in-frame clones, with some not included. The sample has 250,000 to 300,000 clones, approximately 85% seen once. The sequenced sample consisted of PBMCs or T cells enriched from blood (not recorded which). The receptor set was obtained from a woman between 45 and 65 years old who had recovered from COVID-19.

V and J are TRBV19 and TRBJ2-2; D gene unclear. Germline V gives CDR1 LNHDA, CDR2 SQIVND (reference sequence). The V end was cut by 5 bases, the J end by 0 bases, with 4 bases between. This CDR3 spans 13 amino acids. The CDR3 region has the DNA TGTGCCAGTAGTCGGGCGAACACCGGGGAGCTGTTTTTT. This translates into CASSRANTGELFF.

The rearrangement links TRBV5-1 to TRBJ2-2, with D perhaps matching TRBD2 (5 bases). The germline V gene encodes CDR1 SGHRS and CDR2 YFSETQ. The CDR3 has 17 amino acids. Trimming took 0 bases from V and 0 from J, leaving 12 bases between them. CDR3 nucleotide sequence: TGCGCCAGCAGCTTGGTTGGCGGGTTCTCGAACACCGGGGAGCTGTTTTTT. It specifies CASSLVGGFSNTGELFF.

The chain has TRBV29-1 and TRBJ1-1; 9 nucleotides align to TRBD1. This CDR3 has 13 residues. Germline-derived CDR1 and CDR2 are SQVTM and ANQGSEA. After removal of 5 bases from V and 5 bases from J, the junction contained 6 bases not matched to a gene. This chain's CDR3 is CSVSRTGETEAFF. For the CDR3, the DNA is TGCAGCGTTAGCCGGACAGGGGAGACTGAAGCTTTCTTT.

The rearrangement joins TRBV19 to TRBJ2-3; 10 bases line up with TRBD2. Unmatched junction bases numbered 18, after V lost 5 bases and J lost 7 bases. CDR3 length: 18 residues. The germline V gene has CDR1 LNHDA and CDR2 SQIVND (reference sequence). In nucleotides, the CDR3 is TGTGCCAGTAGTTCCCCCGGGGAGGGGACTAGCGCCTCAAATACGCAGTATTTT. It encodes CASSSPGEGTSASNTQYF.

Only a few counts were recorded for this clone. The chain has TRBV10-3 and TRBJ1-1; 10 bases are shared with TRBD1. With 10 bases clipped from V and 7 bases from J, the junction kept 12 bases outside the gene matches. This CDR3 is built from 14 residues. Germline-derived CDR1 and CDR2 are ENHRY and SYGVKD. In nucleotides, the CDR3 is TGTGCCACGACACTCTCCGGGACAGGGGATGAAGCTTTCTTT. Protein product: CATTLSGTGDEAFF.

This clone was detected only once. This chain connects TRBV28 to TRBJ2-5, with D tentatively TRBD1 (5 bases). The CDR3 has 18 residues. Deletions cut 2 bases from V and 2 bases from J, with 21 bases between. CDR1 MDHEN and CDR2 SYDVKM come from the germline V gene. The CDR3 DNA follows: TGTGCCAGCAGTTTAATACCACTAATCTCAAGGGGACAAGAGACCCAGTACTTC. Translation gives CASSLIPLISRGQETQYF.

The chain employs TRBV5-1 and TRBJ2-7; 7 bases line up with TRBD2. J was trimmed by 3 bases and V by 0 bases; bases with no gene match: 6. Germline CDR1 SGHRS, CDR2 YFSETQ. This CDR3 is 15 amino acids long. The CDR3 is CASSLAAGALYEQYF. CDR3 sequence (DNA): TGCGCCAGCAGCTTGGCCGCGGGAGCCCTCTACGAGCAGTACTTC.

The chain has TRBV5-5 and TRBJ1-1; the D gene is possibly TRBD1 (6 bases). Trimming removed 1 base at V and 3 bases at J, with 16 bases between. The germline gives CDR1 SGHKS, CDR2 YYEKEE (reference sequence). This CDR3 has 16 residues. As DNA, the CDR3 is TGTGCCAGCAGCTTGCTGGGGGGGCTAGGGGACACTGAAGCTTTCTTT. Protein: CASSLLGGLGDTEAFF.

This chain links TRBV5-1 with TRBJ2-7; 13 bases are shared with TRBD2. The V segment lost 4 bases and the J segment 0 bases; nucleotides outside the gene matches: 4. The CDR3 length is 16 residues. CDR1 and CDR2 (germline): SGHRS, YFSETQ. CDR3 residues: CASSPRTSGSSYEQYF. In nucleotides, the CDR3 is TGCGCCAGCAGCCCCCGGACTAGCGGGAGCTCCTACGAGCAGTACTTC.

This chain links TRBV28 with TRBJ1-6, with TRBD1 matching over 9 bases. The V gene end was trimmed by 1 base and the J gene end by 7 bases; junction bases not matched to a gene: 5. The V gene's germline CDR1 is MDHEN and CDR2 SYDVKM. This CDR3 has 16 amino acids. The CDR3 sequence is CASSLLDRGGNSPLHF. CDR3 coding DNA: TGTGCCAGCAGTTTATTGGACAGGGGTGGGAATTCACCCCTCCACTTT.

This clone was seen more than once but under ten times. The V and J genes are TRBV6-5 and TRBJ1-5; D call uncertain. The V end lost 6 bases, the J end lost 6 bases, and 12 bases lay between the germline ends. Germline CDR1 is MNHEY and CDR2 is SVGAGI. This CDR3 region has 13 residues. CDR3 sequence reads: CASRSFTGQPQHF. In DNA form, the CDR3 reads TGTGCCAGCAGGAGTTTTACGGGTCAGCCCCAGCATTTT.

This chain uses TRBV10-3 with TRBJ1-6; TRBD1 matches at 9 bases. The CDR3 is 16 residues long. Germline V gene lookup returns CDR1 ENHRY and CDR2 SYGVKD. Trimming at V came to 3 bases and at J to 6 bases, leaving 6 bases not matched to a gene. The CDR3 nucleotides are TGTGCCATCAGTGACCGGACAGGGGTGGTTAATTCACCCCTCCACTTT. This translates into CAISDRTGVVNSPLHF.

As concerns this clone: One end of the junction varies from germline; a read error may be responsible. V gene TRBV6-5 combines with J gene TRBJ2-7, with no clear D. The CDR3 has 12 residues. The germline gives CDR1 MNHEY, CDR2 SVGAGI. CDR3 sequence (DNA): TGTGCCAGCAGGCAGACTGCTTACGAGCAAGGATTC. It encodes CASRQTAYEQGF.

For this clone: A junction boundary mismatches the germline segment, possibly from a read error. This chain connects TRBV19 to TRBJ1-2, with D possibly being TRBD1 (5 bases). CDR1 LNHDA and CDR2 SQIVND come from the germline V gene (reference sequence). The CDR3 runs 15 residues. The CDR3 nucleotides read TGTGCCAGTAGTAGGACGGGACGGACTAACTTTGGCTACACCTTC. Amino acid sequence: CASSRTGRTNFGYTF. Using reference TRBV19 and TRBJ1-2 for the parts outside the CDR3, the full variable domain is DGGITQSPKYLFRKEGQNVTLSCEQNLNHDAMYWYRQDPGQGLRLIYYSQIVNDFQKGDIAEGYSVSREKKESFPLTVTSAQKNPTAFYLCASSRTGRTNFGYTFGSGTRLTVV.

The chain combines TRBV14 with TRBJ1-2, with TRBD1 identical over 8 bases. The CDR3 length is 15 residues. The V segment lost 4 bases and the J segment 5 bases; nucleotides outside the gene matches: 9. Germline CDR1 is SGHDN and CDR2 is FVKESK. The CDR3 sequence is CASSRGQGVWYGYTF. The CDR3 bases are TGTGCCAGCAGCCGCGGACAGGGAGTGTGGTATGGCTACACCTTC.

CDR3 sequence: CASSSSGTGGDGYTF. The CDR3 bases are TGCGCCAGCAGCTCCTCCGGGACAGGGGGCGATGGCTACACCTTC. This sequence joins TRBV5-1 and TRBJ1-2; 12 positions agree with TRBD1. CDR1 is SGHRS, CDR2 YFSETQ, per germline. V lost 3 bases, J lost 6 bases, and 6 bases stayed unmatched. The CDR3 has 15 residues.

There are a few counts of this clone. The CDR3 sequence: CSVTPGQGRHEQYF. DNA of the CDR3: TGCAGCGTTACACCGGGACAGGGGCGCCACGAGCAGTACTTC. The chain couples TRBV29-1 to TRBJ2-7; 10 bases align to TRBD1. V was pared by 5 bases and J by 5 bases, with 9 bases of the junction left unmatched. The CDR3 spans 14 residues. CDR1 is SQVTM, CDR2 ANQGSEA, per germline.

This chain links TRBV6-1 with TRBJ2-7; D gene ambiguous. Between the trimmed V and J ends, which lost 6 bases and 1 base, there was a span of 13 bases. CDR1 and CDR2 from the germline V gene are MNHNS and SASEGT. The CDR3 runs to 14 residues. The CDR3 loop is CASRPPRSSYEQYF. The CDR3 coding sequence is TGTGCCAGCAGGCCCCCAAGGAGTTCCTACGAGCAGTACTTC.

This chain joins TRBV2 and TRBJ1-1, with 8 bases aligning to TRBD1. J was trimmed by 5 bases and V by 5 bases; bases with no gene match: 7. The CDR3 contains 14 residues. Germline values: CDR1 SNHLY, CDR2 FYNNEI. This chain's CDR3 is CASSPGQGDTEAFF. DNA of the CDR3: TGTGCCAGCAGTCCTGGACAGGGAGATACTGAAGCTTTCTTT.

This clone was recorded a few times. This sequence joins TRBV28 and TRBJ1-3; no definite D call. The germline V and J ends were trimmed by 6 bases and 7 bases, with 16 bases remaining between them. This CDR3 contains 14 residues. CDR1 is MDHEN, CDR2 SYDVKM, per germline. The CDR3 coding sequence is TGTGCCAGCAGAAAAGAGGAGGGTCGGAACACCATATATTTT. Amino acids: CASRKEEGRNTIYF.

This rearrangement joins TRBV5-4 to TRBJ2-1; 9 nucleotides match TRBD2. The V segment lost 2 bases and the J segment 9 bases; nucleotides outside the gene matches: 12. The CDR3 is 16 residues long. Germline CDR1 and CDR2: SGHNT and YYREEE (reference sequence). CDR3 sequence: CASSFPVSGSDGEQFF. The CDR3 bases are TGTGCCAGCAGCTTTCCAGTTAGCGGGAGTGATGGTGAGCAGTTCTTC.

The genes are TRBV5-1 and TRBJ1-4, with a weak D call TRBD1 (5 bases). The V end lost 1 base, the J end lost 11 bases, and 12 bases lay between the germline ends. Germline CDR1 is SGHRS and CDR2 is YFSETQ. The CDR3 is 13 residues long. This CDR3 reads CASSLTPGGKLFF. CDR3 DNA sequence: TGCGCCAGCAGCTTGACCCCGGGGGGGAAACTGTTTTTT. The variable domain in full, completed from reference TRBV5-1 and TRBJ1-4, reads KAGVTQTPRYLIKTRGQQVTLSCSPISGHRSVSWYQQTPGQGLQFLFEYFSETQRNKGNFPGRFSGRQFSNSRSEMNVSTLELGDSALYLCASSLTPGGKLFFGSGTQLSVL.

The chain combines TRBV7-9 with TRBJ2-1; D is unresolved. Per the germline V gene, CDR1 is SEHNR and CDR2 is FQNEAQ (reference sequence). Trimming left V 4 bases short and J 7 bases short, with 5 bases between. The CDR3 has 11 amino acids. The CDR3 nucleotides are TGTGCCAGCAGCTCCGGGAATGAGCAGTTCTTC. Its translation is CASSSGNEQFF.

This clone is a singleton in its sample. The chain has TRBV4-1 and TRBJ2-7, with 8 positions matching TRBD1. Germline V gene data show CDR1 as MGHRA and CDR2 as YSYEKL. V gave up 1 base and J gave up 1 base; unmatched junction bases: 6. This CDR3 spans 16 amino acids. DNA of the CDR3: TGCGCCAGCAGCCAAGTGATTCACAGGGGGTCCTACGAGCAGTACTTC. Amino acid sequence: CASSQVIHRGSYEQYF.

The chain uses TRBV9 and TRBJ2-1; tentatively, D is TRBD2 (6 bases). The germline gives CDR1 SGDLS, CDR2 YYNGEE. V lost 6 bases and J lost 4, with 17 bases in between. The CDR3 runs to 15 residues. In DNA, the CDR3 is TGTGCCAGCACTTCAGACTCCGGGGGATACAATGAGCAGTTCTTC. It translates to CASTSDSGGYNEQFF.

The V gene is TRBV2, the J gene TRBJ1-4; possibly TRBD1 for D (5 bases). Germline loops: CDR1 SNHLY, CDR2 FYNNEI. The CDR3 runs to 12 residues. V was trimmed by 2 bases and J by 11 bases, leaving 9 bases between them. CDR3 amino acids: CASSEWGRKLFF. The CDR3 nucleotides read TGTGCCAGCAGTGAATGGGGCAGGAAACTGTTTTTT.

The chain has TRBV5-5 and TRBJ2-1, with a possible D match to TRBD2 (6 bases). From germline, CDR1 is SGHKS and CDR2 YYEKEE (reference sequence). The CDR3 has 16 amino acids. Trimming stripped 3 bases from V and 4 bases from J, with 17 bases between. The CDR3 nucleotides are TGTGCCAGCAGCTCTCCGGGGAGGTCGGGTTACAATGAGCAGTTCTTC. This translates into CASSSPGRSGYNEQFF.